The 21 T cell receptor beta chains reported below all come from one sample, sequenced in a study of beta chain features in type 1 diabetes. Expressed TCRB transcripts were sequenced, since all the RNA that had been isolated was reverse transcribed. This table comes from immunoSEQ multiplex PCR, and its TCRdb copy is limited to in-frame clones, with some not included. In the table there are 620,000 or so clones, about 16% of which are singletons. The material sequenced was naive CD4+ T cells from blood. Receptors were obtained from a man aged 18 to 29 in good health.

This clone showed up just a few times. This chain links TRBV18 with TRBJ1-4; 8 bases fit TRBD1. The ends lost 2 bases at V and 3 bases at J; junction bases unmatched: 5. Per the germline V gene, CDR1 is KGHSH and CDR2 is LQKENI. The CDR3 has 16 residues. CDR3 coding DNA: TGTGCCAGCTCACCAACTTTGACAGGGGCTAATGAAAAACTGTTTTTT. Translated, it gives CASSPTLTGANEKLFF.

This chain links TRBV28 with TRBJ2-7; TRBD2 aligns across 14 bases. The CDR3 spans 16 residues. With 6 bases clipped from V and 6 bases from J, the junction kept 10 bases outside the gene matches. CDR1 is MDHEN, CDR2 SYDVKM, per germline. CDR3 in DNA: TGTGCCAGCAGGAGGGGGACTAGCGGGAGATTACCCGAGCAGTACTTC. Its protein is CASRRGTSGRLPEQYF.

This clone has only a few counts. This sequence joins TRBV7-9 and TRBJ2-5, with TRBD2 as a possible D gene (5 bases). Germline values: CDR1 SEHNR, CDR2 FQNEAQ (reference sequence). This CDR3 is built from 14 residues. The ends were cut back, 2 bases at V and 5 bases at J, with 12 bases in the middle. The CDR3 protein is CASSLNGVMETQYF. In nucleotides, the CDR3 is TGTGCCAGCAGCTTAAACGGGGTCATGGAGACCCAGTACTTC.

CDR3 sequence (DNA): TGTGCCATCAGTGAGTCGTGGGACCATACGCAGTATTTT. Protein sequence: CAISESWDHTQYF. The V gene is TRBV10-3, the J gene TRBJ2-3; either TRBD1 or TRBD2 may supply D (5 bases each). Per germline, CDR1 ENHRY and CDR2 SYGVKD. This CDR3 region has 13 residues. Trimming left V 0 bases short and J 7 bases short, with 8 bases between.

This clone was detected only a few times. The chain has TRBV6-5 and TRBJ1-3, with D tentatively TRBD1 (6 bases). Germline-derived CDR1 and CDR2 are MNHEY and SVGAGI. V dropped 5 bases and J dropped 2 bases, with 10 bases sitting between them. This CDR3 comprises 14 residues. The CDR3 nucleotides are TGTGCCAGCAGTATGACAGGCCCTGGAAACACCATATATTTT. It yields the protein CASSMTGPGNTIYF.

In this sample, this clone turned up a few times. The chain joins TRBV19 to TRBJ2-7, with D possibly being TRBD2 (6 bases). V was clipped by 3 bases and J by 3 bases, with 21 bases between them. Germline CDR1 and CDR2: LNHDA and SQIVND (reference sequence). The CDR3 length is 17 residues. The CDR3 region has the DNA TGTGCCAGTAGTATGGAGGGCTCCGGGACCGCCAACTACGAGCAGTACTTC. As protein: CASSMEGSGTANYEQYF.

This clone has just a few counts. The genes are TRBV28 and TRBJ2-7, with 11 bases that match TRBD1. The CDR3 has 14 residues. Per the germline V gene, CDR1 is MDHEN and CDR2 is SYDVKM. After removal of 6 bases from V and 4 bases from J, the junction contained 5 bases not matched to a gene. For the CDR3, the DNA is TGTGCCAGCAGGGGGACAGGGGGTCTTTACGAGCAGTACTTC. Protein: CASRGTGGLYEQYF.

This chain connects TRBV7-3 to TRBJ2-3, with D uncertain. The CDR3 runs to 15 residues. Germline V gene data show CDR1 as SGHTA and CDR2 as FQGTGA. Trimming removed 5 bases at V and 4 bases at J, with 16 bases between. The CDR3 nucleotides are TGTGCCAGCAGCCGAACCCACTGGGTGCCAGATACGCAGTATTTT. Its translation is CASSRTHWVPDTQYF.

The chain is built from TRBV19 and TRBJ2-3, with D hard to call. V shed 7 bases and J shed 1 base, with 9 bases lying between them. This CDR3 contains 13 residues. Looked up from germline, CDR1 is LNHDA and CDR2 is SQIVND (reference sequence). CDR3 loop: CASTIQGTDTQYF. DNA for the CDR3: TGTGCCAGTACCATCCAAGGCACAGATACGCAGTATTTT.

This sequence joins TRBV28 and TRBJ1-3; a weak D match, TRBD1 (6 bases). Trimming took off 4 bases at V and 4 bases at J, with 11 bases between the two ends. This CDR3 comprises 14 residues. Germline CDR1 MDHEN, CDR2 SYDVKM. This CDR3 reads CASSSGGLGNTIYF. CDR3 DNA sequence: TGTGCCAGCAGTTCGGGGGGGCTAGGAAACACCATATATTTT.

The CDR3 is CASSLEGGGSRETQYF. The CDR3 DNA reads as TGCGCCAGCAGCTTGGAAGGCGGGGGTTCCAGGGAGACCCAGTACTTC. The chain couples TRBV5-1 to TRBJ2-5, with 7 positions matching TRBD2. Germline loops: CDR1 SGHRS, CDR2 YFSETQ. The V gene end was trimmed by 0 bases and the J gene end by 5 bases; junction bases not matched to a gene: 10. The CDR3 has 16 residues.

The DNA of the CDR3 is TGCGCCAGCAGCTTGGCTAGCCAGAACACTGAAGCTTTCTTT. This translates into CASSLASQNTEAFF. The rearrangement uses TRBV5-1 and TRBJ1-1; D is undetermined. The germline V gene has CDR1 SGHRS and CDR2 YFSETQ. The CDR3 totals 14 residues. The germline V and J ends were trimmed by 0 bases and 1 base, with 7 bases remaining between them.

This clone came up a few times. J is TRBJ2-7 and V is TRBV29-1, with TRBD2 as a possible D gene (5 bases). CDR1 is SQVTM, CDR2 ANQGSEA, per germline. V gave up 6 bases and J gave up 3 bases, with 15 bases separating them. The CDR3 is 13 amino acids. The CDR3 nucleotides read TGCAGCGTCGGGTGGGAAGAGGGCTACGAGCAGTACTTC. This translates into CSVGWEEGYEQYF.

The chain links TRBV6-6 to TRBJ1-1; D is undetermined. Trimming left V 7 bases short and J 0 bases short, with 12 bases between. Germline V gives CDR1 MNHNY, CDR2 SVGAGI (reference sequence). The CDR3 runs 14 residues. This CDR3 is CASNSWAVNTEAFF. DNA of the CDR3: TGTGCCAGCAACTCCTGGGCAGTGAACACTGAAGCTTTCTTT.

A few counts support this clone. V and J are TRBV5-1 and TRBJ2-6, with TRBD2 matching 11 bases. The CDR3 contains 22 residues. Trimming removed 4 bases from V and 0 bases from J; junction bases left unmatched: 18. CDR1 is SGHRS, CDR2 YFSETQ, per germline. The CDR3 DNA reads TGCGCCAGCAGCCATTCGACTAGCGGGGCCCCAACACACTACTCTGGGGCCAACGTCCTGACTTTC. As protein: CASSHSTSGAPTHYSGANVLTF. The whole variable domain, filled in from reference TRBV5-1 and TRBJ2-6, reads KAGVTQTPRYLIKTRGQQVTLSCSPISGHRSVSWYQQTPGQGLQFLFEYFSETQRNKGNFPGRFSGRQFSNSRSEMNVSTLELGDSALYLCASSHSTSGAPTHYSGANVLTFGAGSRLTVL.

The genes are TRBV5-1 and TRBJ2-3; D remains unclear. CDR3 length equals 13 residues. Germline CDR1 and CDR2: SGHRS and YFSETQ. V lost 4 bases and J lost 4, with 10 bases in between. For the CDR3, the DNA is TGCGCCAGCAGCCTCACTGTAGCAGATACGCAGTATTTT. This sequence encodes CASSLTVADTQYF.

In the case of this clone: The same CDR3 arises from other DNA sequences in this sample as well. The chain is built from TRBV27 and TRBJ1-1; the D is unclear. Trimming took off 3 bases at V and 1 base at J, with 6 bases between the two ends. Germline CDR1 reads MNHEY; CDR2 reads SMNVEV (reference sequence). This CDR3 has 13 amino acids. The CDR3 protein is CASSLGWNTEAFF. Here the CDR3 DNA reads TGTGCCAGCAGTTTGGGGTGGAACACTGAAGCTTTCTTT.

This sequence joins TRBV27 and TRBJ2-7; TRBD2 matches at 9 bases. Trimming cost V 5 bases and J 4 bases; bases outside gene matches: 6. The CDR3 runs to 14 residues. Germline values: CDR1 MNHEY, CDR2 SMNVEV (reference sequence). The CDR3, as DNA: TGTGCCAGCAGTCCAAGCGGGGGGATATACGAGCAGTACTTC. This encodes CASSPSGGIYEQYF.

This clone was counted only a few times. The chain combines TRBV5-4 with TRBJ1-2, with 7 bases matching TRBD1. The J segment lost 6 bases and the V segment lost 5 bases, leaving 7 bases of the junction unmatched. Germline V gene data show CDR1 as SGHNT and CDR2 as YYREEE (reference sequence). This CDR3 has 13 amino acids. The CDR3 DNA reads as TGTGCCAGCAGAAAGACAGGGTCCGATGGCTACACCTTC. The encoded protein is CASRKTGSDGYTF.

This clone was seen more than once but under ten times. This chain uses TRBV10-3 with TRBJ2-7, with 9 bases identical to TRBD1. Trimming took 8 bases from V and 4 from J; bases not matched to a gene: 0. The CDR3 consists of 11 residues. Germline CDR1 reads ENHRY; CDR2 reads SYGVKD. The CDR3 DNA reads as TGTGCCATCGGGACAGGGTACGAGCAGTACTTC. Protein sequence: CAIGTGYEQYF.

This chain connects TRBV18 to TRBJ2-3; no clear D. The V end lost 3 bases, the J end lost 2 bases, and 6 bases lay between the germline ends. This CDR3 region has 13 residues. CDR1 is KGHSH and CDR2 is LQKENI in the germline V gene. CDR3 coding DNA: TGTGCCAGCTCACCCGACTCCACAGATACGCAGTATTTT. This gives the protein CASSPDSTDTQYF.